This entry lists 6 T cell receptor beta chains sequenced from one sample in a study of Graves' ophthalmopathy and Graves' hyperthyroidism. Amplification of the TCR beta CDR3 regions used RNA transcripts (as template). An initial RT-PCR round employing HTBI primers preceded a second-round multiplex PCR. From the multiplex PCR reads, TCRdb called clonotypes with MiXCR, one entry per CDR3 protein. The sample lists fewer than 350,000 distinct CDR3 sequences; about 17% were seen once. The sequencing input was peripheral blood. All receptors come from an adult man with Graves' ophthalmopathy.

This clonotype showed up just a few times. This chain links TRBV15 with TRBJ2-7; possibly TRBD2 for D (5 bases). V was shortened by 1 base and J by 5 bases, with 6 bases between the two germline ends. The CDR3 extends over 12 amino acids. Germline-derived CDR1 and CDR2 are LNHNV and YYDKDF (reference sequence). The CDR3 region is CATSRVANEQYF. CDR3 bases: TGTGCCACCAGCAGAGTAGCGAACGAGCAGTACTTC.

The rearrangement links TRBV28 to TRBJ2-5, with 10 bases lining up with TRBD1. Germline V lookup: CDR1 MDHEN, CDR2 SYDVKM. J gave up 5 bases and V 5 bases, and 8 bases lay outside the gene matches. CDR3 length: 15 amino acids. The CDR3 coding sequence is TGTGCCAGCAGTCCCCGGACAGGGGGGACGGAGACCCAGTACTTC. It encodes CASSPRTGGTETQYF.

This clonotype was counted at least ten times. The V and J genes are TRBV12-3 or TRBV12-4 and TRBJ1-6; no clear D gene. The CDR3 is 12 residues long. Deletions cut 6 bases from V and 13 bases from J, with 13 bases between. The CDR3 reads CASRIGFSPLHF. The CDR3 DNA reads TGTGCCAGCAGGATTGGGTTTTCGCCCCTCCACTTT.

This clonotype has just a few counts. The chain couples TRBV2 to TRBJ2-7; the D is unclear. V was pared by 5 bases and J by 5 bases, with 16 bases between. The CDR3 totals 14 residues. CDR1 SNHLY and CDR2 FYNNEI come from the germline V gene. The CDR3 region has the DNA TGTGCCAGCAGTATTGATTCCGCGAGCAACGAGCAGTACTTC. Its protein product is CASSIDSASNEQYF.

This clonotype has ten or more counts. V usage is TRBV6-5 and J usage is TRBJ1-5, with 7 bases lining up with TRBD1. Germline CDR1 is MNHEY and CDR2 is SVGAGI. Losses at the gene ends were 4 bases for V and 7 bases for J; bases not matched to a gene: 13. The CDR3 is 16 residues long. CDR3 nucleotide sequence: TGTGCCAGCAGTTCACTAGGGGACAGAAGTTCCCAGCCCCAGCATTTT. It encodes CASSSLGDRSSQPQHF.

Of note for this clonotype: A read error is possible here, since a much larger clone lies one base away. V and J are TRBV7-2 and TRBJ2-2; the D is unclear. This CDR3 has 15 amino acids. Trimming stripped 5 bases from V and 3 bases from J, with 13 bases between. Germline V gene lookup returns CDR1 SGHTA and CDR2 FQGNSA. The CDR3 loop is CASSPWTADTGELFF. In DNA form, the CDR3 reads TGTGCCAGCAGCCCTTGGACGGCGGACACCGGGGAGCTGTTTTTT. The full variable domain, completed using reference TRBV7-2 and TRBJ2-2, is GAGVSQSPSNKVTEKGKDVELRCDPISGHTALYWYRQSLGQGLEFLIYFQGNSAPDKSGLPSDRFSAERTGGSVSTLTIQRTQQEDSAVYLCASSPWTADTGELFFGEGSRLTVL.